The rows below give T cell receptor beta chains drawn from one sample of a study of blood T cells in healthy people across ages. TCRdb re-analysed the 5' RACE reads in MiXCR, keeping a single row per CDR3 protein. In the table there are almost 1 million distinct CDR3 sequences, 45% to 60% of which are singletons. The sample comprised blood. The receptor source for this set is a woman aged 55 to 70 in good health. Both conserved end residues are part of each CDR3. D genes are given only for firm matches. Clone size is given for some rows only: seen once, a few or many times, or a class if the clone is expanded.

d_call | j_call | clone_size | v_call | cdr3_nt | cdr3_aa
TRBD2 | TRBJ2-3 | once | TRBV6-6 | TGTGCCAGCAGTGATTTGGGGGGGTCAGATACGCAGTATTTT | CASSDLGGSDTQYF
TRBD1 | TRBJ2-1 | NA | TRBV4-1 | TGCGCCAGCAGCACATCATACGGGACAGCCGGGGAGAATGAGCAGTTCTTC | CASSTSYGTAGENEQFF
NA | TRBJ2-7 | NA | TRBV20-1 | TGCAGTGCTAAGCGCCCTCAGGTGTACTACGAGCAGTACTTC | CSAKRPQVYYEQYF
NA | TRBJ1-2 | NA | TRBV4-1 | TGCGCCAGCAGCCAAGCTGCCACAGGCTTTAACTATGGCTACACCTTC | CASSQAATGFNYGYTF
NA | TRBJ2-5 | many | TRBV7-2 | TGTGCCAGCAGCTACTCGCGGGGCGAGACCCAGTACTTC | CASSYSRGETQYF
NA | TRBJ1-1 | NA | TRBV6-2/TRBV6-3 | TGTGCCAGCAGCCAGGGCTGGTCCGGGCTGCGCACTGAAGCTTTCTTT | CASSQGWSGLRTEAFF
NA | TRBJ2-7 | few | TRBV4-1 | TGCGCCAGCAGCCGCCGAATTGGGACTGCCGCTGGGGAGCAGTACTTC | CASSRRIGTAAGEQYF
TRBD2 | TRBJ2-4 | few | TRBV7-2 | TGTGCCAGCAGCTTAGGTCCTAGCGGGAGGTGGGACATTCAGTACTTC | CASSLGPSGRWDIQYF
NA | TRBJ2-2 | NA | TRBV7-2 | TGTGCCAGCAGCCGGGACACCTTCGCCGGGGAGCTGTTTTTT | CASSRDTFAGELFF
NA | TRBJ1-2 | NA | TRBV6-6 | TGTGCCAGCAGTTCACTGTACTATGGCTACACCTTC | CASSSLYYGYTF
NA | TRBJ2-1 | NA | TRBV12-3/TRBV12-4 | TGTGCCAGCAGTCCCCGGAGCTTAAAGCAGTTCTTC | CASSPRSLKQFF
NA | TRBJ1-2 | NA | TRBV30 | TGTGCCTGGAGTAAGAGCTATGGCTACACCTTC | CAWSKSYGYTF
TRBD1 | TRBJ1-6 | few | TRBV7-3 | TGTGCCAGCAGCTTAGACAGGGCAAGGGATTCACCCCTCCACTTT | CASSLDRARDSPLHF
NA | TRBJ2-7 | few | TRBV4-2 | TGTGCCAGCAGCCAAGATCAGGTACTTTCCTACGAGCAGTACTTC | CASSQDQVLSYEQYF
NA | TRBJ2-2 | NA | TRBV4-3 | TGCGCCAGCAGCCAAGGCTTCCGGTCCGGGGAGCTGTTTTTT | CASSQGFRSGELFF
TRBD2 | TRBJ2-7 | NA | TRBV6-4 | TGTGCCAGCAGTAAAATGGGCGGGGGGTACAATGAGCAGTACTTC | CASSKMGGGYNEQYF
NA | TRBJ2-5 | once | TRBV6-2/TRBV6-3 | TGTGCCAGCCTTGGCGGGACCCAGTACTTC | CASLGGTQYF
NA | TRBJ2-3 | NA | TRBV6-1 | TGTGCCAGCAAAAGGAGAGAGGTGGGGACAGATACGCAGTATTTT | CASKRREVGTDTQYF
NA | TRBJ1-5 | few | TRBV7-2 | TGTGCCAGCAGCTTAGACCCTTACCAGCCCCAGCATTTT | CASSLDPYQPQHF
NA | TRBJ2-1 | once | TRBV20-1 | TGCAACGCCCGGAGGAGAGCGGGTCCTTACAATGAGCAGTTCTTC | CNARRRAGPYNEQFF
TRBD1 | TRBJ2-7 | few | TRBV27 | TGTGCCAGCAGCAAAGCTTCCGGGACAGGGACCTACGAGCAGTACTTC | CASSKASGTGTYEQYF
TRBD1 | TRBJ2-1 | few | TRBV20-1 | TGCAGTGCTAGGGGACAGGGTATTAGCGGGCCCTACAATGAGCAGTTCTTC | CSARGQGISGPYNEQFF
NA | TRBJ1-6 | NA | TRBV27 | TGTGCCAGCCGACTCAGGGACTATAATTCACCCCTCCACTTT | CASRLRDYNSPLHF
TRBD1 | TRBJ1-5 | NA | TRBV20-1 | TGCAGTGCTGTCGACAGGGCTATAGCCGATAGCAATCAGCCCCAGCATTTT | CSAVDRAIADSNQPQHF
NA | TRBJ2-4 | few | TRBV20-1 | TGCAGTGCTAGAGATCAGGGGGGGCGGTGGGCCAAAAACATTCAGTACTTC | CSARDQGGRWAKNIQYF
NA | TRBJ2-4 | NA | TRBV20-1 | TGCAGTGCTAGAGATCTAGGTTTTTTCACAAACATTCAGTACTTC | CSARDLGFFTNIQYF
NA | TRBJ2-7 | NA | TRBV6-5 | TGTGCCGGCAGTTACGTACAGGGCCGGCCCTACGAGCAGTACTTC | CAGSYVQGRPYEQYF
TRBD1 | TRBJ1-1 | NA | TRBV29-1 | TGCAGCGTGGGGACAGGGGGCATGGTTGAAGCTTTCTTT | CSVGTGGMVEAFF
NA | TRBJ2-1 | NA | TRBV7-2 | TGTGCCAGCAGCCCGGACTACAACAATGAGCAGTTCTTC | CASSPDYNNEQFF
NA | TRBJ2-6 | many | TRBV29-1 | TGCAGCGTTAACCATCTGCCGGGGGCCAACGTCCTGACTTTC | CSVNHLPGANVLTF
TRBD2 | TRBJ2-1 | NA | TRBV4-1 | TGCGCCAGCAGCCAACCCTCCGGGCTAGCGGGGAACAATGAGCAGTTCTTC | CASSQPSGLAGNNEQFF
TRBD2 | TRBJ2-7 | NA | TRBV5-1 | TGCGCCAGCAGCTTACTTAGCGGGAGGGCCCACGAGCAGTACTTC | CASSLLSGRAHEQYF
TRBD1 | TRBJ2-3 | NA | TRBV29-1 | TGCAGCGTGAGGACAGGGGGCACAGATACGCAGTATTTT | CSVRTGGTDTQYF
NA | TRBJ2-3 | NA | TRBV5-1 | TGCGCCAGCAGCTTTGGGACCGCCCTACGGGATACGCAGTATTTT | CASSFGTALRDTQYF
NA | TRBJ2-1 | many | TRBV12-3/TRBV12-4 | TGTGCCAGCAGTTTACGAGGTGAGCAGTTCTTC | CASSLRGEQFF
TRBD1 | TRBJ2-3 | NA | TRBV27 | TGTGCCAGCAGTTTATCTCGGGTGACAGGGGGCAGCACAGATACGCAGTATTTT | CASSLSRVTGGSTDTQYF
NA | TRBJ2-5 | NA | TRBV3-1 | TGTGCCAGCAGCCAAGGCGGGAGTGGGGGCAATGAGCAGTACTTC | CASSQGGSGGNEQYF
TRBD1 | TRBJ2-7 | NA | TRBV11-2 | TGTGCCAGCGCCCCTACACAGGGGGGATCCTACGAGCAGTACTTC | CASAPTQGGSYEQYF
TRBD2 | TRBJ2-7 | NA | TRBV27 | TGTGCCAGCAGTCCCGGACTAGCGGGAGAGTACGAGCAGTACTTC | CASSPGLAGEYEQYF
NA | TRBJ2-3 | NA | TRBV20-1 | TGCAGTGCTAGAGGCCAGCTAGCTGGTGATACGCAGTATTTT | CSARGQLAGDTQYF
TRBD2 | TRBJ2-3 | NA | TRBV5-1 | TGCGCCAGCAGCCTCGGACTAGCGGGAGTGGGCACAGATACGCAGTATTTT | CASSLGLAGVGTDTQYF
TRBD1 | TRBJ1-2 | few | TRBV20-1 | TGCAGTGCTCCCCCCCCAGGACAGGGGGTTGGAGATGGCTACACCTTC | CSAPPPGQGVGDGYTF
TRBD2 | TRBJ2-1 | once | TRBV3-1 | TGTGCCAGCAGCCAAGGCGGGCCTAGCGGGGTTTTCTACAATGAGCAGTTCTTC | CASSQGGPSGVFYNEQFF
NA | TRBJ2-7 | NA | TRBV5-1 | TGCGCCAGCAGCCGGAGATCTGGACAGAATTACGAGCAGTACTTC | CASSRRSGQNYEQYF
NA | TRBJ1-5 | NA | TRBV4-1 | TGCGCCAGCAGCCAACGAAGCAACCAGCCCCAGCATTTT | CASSQRSNQPQHF
NA | TRBJ1-2 | once | TRBV7-2 | TGTGCCAGCAGCTTAGGGACAGAGGGAAAAGATGGCTACACCTTC | CASSLGTEGKDGYTF
TRBD2 | TRBJ2-7 | NA | TRBV15 | TGTGCCACCAGCATAGGCGGGGGTGATCAGCAGTACTTC | CATSIGGGDQQYF
NA | TRBJ2-1 | few | TRBV5-1 | TGCGCCAGCAGCTTTGGGCAATTCTACTACAATGAGCAGTTCTTC | CASSFGQFYYNEQFF
NA | TRBJ2-1 | NA | TRBV12-3/TRBV12-4 | TGTGCCAGCAGACCCCCGGGATATGAGCAGTTCTTC | CASRPPGYEQFF